Following are 28 T cell receptor beta chains from one sample sequenced in a study of Tregs in tolerant kidney transplant recipients. Profiled with immunoSEQ multiplex PCR; TCRdb holds only in-frame clones, not every one. The sample shows tens of thousands of clones, 91% of them seen only once. The sample consisted of Tregs from blood, taken before the transplant. The receptors derive from a human donor who received a combined kidney and bone marrow transplant.

The V and J genes are TRBV19 and TRBJ2-3; 8 bases match TRBD2. The CDR3 totals 15 residues. V was pared by 3 bases and J by 3 bases, with 5 bases of the junction left unmatched. From germline, CDR1 is LNHDA and CDR2 SQIVND (reference sequence). This CDR3 is CASSIFGLATDTQYF. Written as DNA, the CDR3 is TGTGCCAGTAGTATCTTCGGACTAGCTACAGATACGCAGTATTTT.

The chain combines TRBV15 with TRBJ2-7; perhaps TRBD2 as D (6 bases). V shed 1 base and J shed 2 bases, with 12 bases lying between them. The CDR3 is 15 amino acids. Looked up from germline, CDR1 is LNHNV and CDR2 is YYDKDF (reference sequence). The CDR3 loop is CATSRAAGTTYEQYF. CDR3 coding DNA: TGTGCCACCAGCAGAGCCGCGGGGACCACCTACGAGCAGTACTTC. Based on the CDR3 plus reference TRBV15 and TRBJ2-7, the full variable domain is DAMVIQNPRYQVTQFGKPVTLSCSQTLNHNVMYWYQQKSSQAPKLLFHYYDKDFNNEADTPDNFQSRRPNTSFCFLDIRSPGLGDTAMYLCATSRAAGTTYEQYFGPGTRLTVT.

The V call is TRBV6-1, the J call TRBJ1-4, with D tentatively TRBD1 (6 bases). The CDR3 runs 14 residues. Germline lookup yields CDR1 MNHNS and CDR2 SASEGT. Between the trimmed V and J ends, which lost 6 bases and 8 bases, there was a span of 16 bases. The CDR3 sequence: CASSPRGRNEKLFF. The CDR3 DNA reads TGTGCCAGCAGCCCCAGGGGAAGAAACGAAAAACTGTTTTTT.

The rearrangement links TRBV11-2 to TRBJ2-6, with unresolved D. Germline V gene data show CDR1 as SGHAT and CDR2 as FQNNGV. V was trimmed by 0 bases and J by 0 bases, leaving 6 bases between them. The CDR3 consists of 16 residues. CDR3 sequence: CASSLDRFSGANVLTF. The DNA of the CDR3 is TGTGCCAGCAGCTTAGATCGGTTCTCTGGGGCCAACGTCCTGACTTTC.

The chain is built from TRBV29-1 and TRBJ1-2; 11 nucleotides agree with TRBD1. The CDR3 loop spans 12 amino acids. Germline values: CDR1 SQVTM, CDR2 ANQGSEA. The V gene end was trimmed by 6 bases and the J gene end by 7 bases; junction bases not matched to a gene: 4. CDR3 in amino acids: CSVGQGAGGYTF. CDR3 bases: TGCAGCGTCGGACAGGGGGCGGGTGGCTACACCTTC. The full variable domain, in which reference TRBV29-1 and TRBJ1-2 provide the parts outside the CDR3, is SAVISQKPSRDICQRGTSLTIQCQVDSQVTMMFWYRQQPGQSLTLIATANQGSEATYESGFVIDKFPISRPNLTFSTLTVSNMSPEDSSIYLCSVGQGAGGYTFGSGTRLTVV.

The chain joins TRBV28 to TRBJ2-5, with D perhaps matching TRBD1 (6 bases). This CDR3 has 14 amino acids. Germline lookup yields CDR1 MDHEN and CDR2 SYDVKM. V lost 6 bases, J lost 5 bases, and 16 bases lay in between. As DNA, the CDR3 is TGTGCCAGCAGCCTCAATGGGGGCGCGGAGACCCAGTACTTC. Translating it yields CASSLNGGAETQYF.

The chain employs TRBV5-1 and TRBJ1-4; D might be TRBD1 (5 bases). The CDR3 spans 14 residues. Per the germline V gene, CDR1 is SGHRS and CDR2 is YFSETQ. V lost 4 bases and J 7 bases, leaving 14 bases between the germline ends. CDR3 in amino acids: CASSNTPGGEKLFF. CDR3 nucleotide sequence: TGCGCCAGCAGCAACACCCCGGGGGGTGAAAAACTGTTTTTT.

The chain couples TRBV7-8 to TRBJ2-2; D not resolved. The germline V gene encodes CDR1 SGHVS and CDR2 FQNEAQ. Trimming shortened V by 6 bases and J by 1 base, and 3 bases separated the two germline ends. The length of the CDR3 is 12 residues. CDR3 sequence reads: CASRWNTGELFF. The CDR3, as DNA: TGTGCCAGCAGGTGGAACACCGGGGAGCTGTTTTTT.

DNA for the CDR3: TGTGCCAGCACCCGCAGGAACGAGCAGTACTTC. Translating gives CASTRRNEQYF. The V and J genes are TRBV28 and TRBJ2-7; D remains ambiguous. Germline loops: CDR1 MDHEN, CDR2 SYDVKM. This CDR3 is 11 amino acids long. Trimming pared 7 bases from V and 5 bases from J, leaving 9 bases between.

The gene calls are TRBV5-1 and TRBJ2-1; 7 bases are shared with TRBD2. This CDR3 has 15 amino acids. Germline CDR1 is SGHRS and CDR2 is YFSETQ. The V segment lost 4 bases and the J segment 7 bases; nucleotides outside the gene matches: 11. The CDR3 is CASSAARGSGNEQFF. The DNA for the CDR3 is TGCGCCAGCAGCGCCGCCCGCGGGAGTGGGAATGAGCAGTTCTTC.

V usage is TRBV2 and J usage is TRBJ1-1; D gene uncertain. Looked up from germline, CDR1 is SNHLY and CDR2 is FYNNEI. Trimming took 4 bases from V and 4 from J, leaving 7 bases between them. This CDR3 is built from 12 residues. The CDR3 sequence is CASSVVGTEAFF. In DNA form, the CDR3 reads TGTGCCAGCAGTGTGGTGGGCACTGAAGCTTTCTTT.

CDR3 in amino acids: CASSLQGGVETQYF. The CDR3 bases are TGTGCCAGCAGCTTACAAGGGGGCGTCGAGACCCAGTACTTC. The chain has TRBV7-2 and TRBJ2-5, with 7 bases fitting TRBD1. Germline trimming cut 2 bases from V and 5 bases from J; bases unmatched to any gene: 5. The CDR3 sequence is 14 residues long. Per germline, CDR1 SGHTA and CDR2 FQGNSA. The full variable domain, in which reference TRBV7-2 and TRBJ2-5 provide the parts outside the CDR3, is GAGVSQSPSNKVTEKGKDVELRCDPISGHTALYWYRQSLGQGLEFLIYFQGNSAPDKSGLPSDRFSAERTGGSVSTLTIQRTQQEDSAVYLCASSLQGGVETQYFGPGTRLLVL.

V is TRBV6-6 and J is TRBJ2-1; 7 bases match TRBD1. Germline trimming cut 2 bases from V and 8 bases from J; bases unmatched to any gene: 9. The CDR3 consists of 15 residues. Germline V CDR1 and CDR2: MNHNY, SVGAGI (reference sequence). The CDR3 reads CASSYPTGWGDEQFF. The CDR3 coding sequence is TGTGCCAGCAGTTACCCGACAGGGTGGGGTGATGAGCAGTTCTTC.

This clone occurred once. This chain uses TRBV6-1 with TRBJ2-5; D unclear. Germline lookup yields CDR1 MNHNS and CDR2 SASEGT. The CDR3 is 13 residues long. With 3 bases removed from V and 2 bases from J, the gap between germline ends came to 7 bases. CDR3 residues: CASSETDQETQYF. The DNA of the CDR3 is TGTGCCAGCAGTGAGACGGATCAAGAGACCCAGTACTTC.

The count of this clone is one. The chain uses TRBV29-1 and TRBJ2-5; no clear D gene. The V gene's germline CDR1 is SQVTM and CDR2 ANQGSEA. This CDR3 contains 11 residues. V dropped 7 bases and J dropped 2 bases, with 8 bases sitting between them. The CDR3 loop is CSDRKQETQYF. CDR3 bases: TGCAGCGACCGAAAACAAGAGACCCAGTACTTC.

CDR3 residues: CASSLGTSGRVMFF. CDR3 coding DNA: TGTGCCAGTAGTTTAGGGACTAGCGGCCGAGTCATGTTCTTC. V and J are TRBV19 and TRBJ2-1, with 11 bases that match TRBD2. J was trimmed by 15 bases and V by 5 bases; bases with no gene match: 12. Germline lookup yields CDR1 LNHDA and CDR2 SQIVND (reference sequence). The CDR3 totals 14 residues.

The chain joins TRBV7-8 to TRBJ2-3; maybe TRBD2 (7 bases). V shed 1 base and J shed 4 bases, with 15 bases lying between them. The CDR3 has 16 amino acids. Per the germline V gene, CDR1 is SGHVS and CDR2 is FQNEAQ. In DNA form, the CDR3 reads TGTGCCAGCAGCTTAGTGGGGGGGCGGGTGGCAGATACGCAGTATTTT. Protein sequence: CASSLVGGRVADTQYF.

The V and J genes are TRBV7-3 and TRBJ1-5, with a possible D match to TRBD1 (5 bases). The CDR3 runs to 13 residues. The germline gives CDR1 SGHTA, CDR2 FQGTGA. Trimming pared 5 bases from V and 5 bases from J, leaving 10 bases between. CDR3 bases: TGTGCCAGCAGCGTGGACAAAGATCAGCCCCAGCATTTT. Translation: CASSVDKDQPQHF.

Here the CDR3 reads CASSFPGGPANEQFF. DNA of the CDR3: TGTGCCAGCAGCTTCCCGGGAGGGCCGGCCAATGAGCAGTTCTTC. The V and J genes are TRBV7-9 and TRBJ2-1; 8 nucleotides agree with TRBD2. V gave up 3 bases and J gave up 6 bases; unmatched junction bases: 7. The CDR3 spans 15 residues. From germline, CDR1 is SEHNR and CDR2 FQNEAQ (reference sequence).

The CDR3 reads CASKDRGNSPLHF. For the CDR3, the DNA is TGTGCCAGTAAGGACAGGGGTAATTCACCCCTCCACTTT. V is TRBV19 and J is TRBJ1-6; 9 bases fit TRBD1. The CDR3 length is 13 residues. V lost 7 bases, J lost 6 bases, and 1 base stayed unmatched. The V gene's germline CDR1 is LNHDA and CDR2 SQIVND (reference sequence).

This clone appeared once. V gene TRBV18 combines with J gene TRBJ2-3, with D tentatively TRBD1 or TRBD2 (6 bases each). The germline gives CDR1 KGHSH, CDR2 LQKENI. This CDR3 spans 15 amino acids. V was shortened by 4 bases and J by 0 bases, with 11 bases between the two germline ends. CDR3 loop: CASSLLGGSTDTQYF. The CDR3 DNA reads as TGTGCCAGCTCACTACTAGGGGGGAGCACAGATACGCAGTATTTT.

The rearrangement uses TRBV28 and TRBJ1-2, with D tentatively TRBD1 (6 bases). Germline CDR1 and CDR2: MDHEN and SYDVKM. The CDR3 runs to 13 residues. Trimming removed 6 bases at V and 4 bases at J, with 12 bases between. CDR3 loop: CASRLDSTYGYTF. CDR3 in DNA: TGTGCCAGCAGGTTGGACAGTACCTATGGCTACACCTTC.

The sample holds one count of this clone. The gene calls are TRBV29-1 and TRBJ2-5, with D perhaps being TRBD1 or TRBD2 (6 bases each). The germline V and J ends were trimmed by 3 bases and 7 bases, with 12 bases remaining between them. Germline V gives CDR1 SQVTM, CDR2 ANQGSEA. The CDR3 runs 12 residues. The CDR3 nucleotides are TGCAGCGTTGATACAGGGAGGACGACCCAGTACTTC. This codes for CSVDTGRTTQYF.

CDR3 protein: CAWSESGEQPQHF. The DNA of the CDR3 is TGTGCCTGGAGTGAGTCCGGGGAACAGCCCCAGCATTTT. The V and J genes are TRBV30 and TRBJ1-5; D remains unclear. The CDR3 runs 13 residues. V dropped 1 base and J dropped 7 bases, with 11 bases sitting between them. Germline assignment: CDR1 GTSNPN and CDR2 SVGIG (reference sequence). Drawing the rest from reference TRBV30 and TRBJ1-5, the complete variable domain is SQTIHQWPATLVQPVGSPLSLECTVEGTSNPNLYWYRQAAGRGLQLLFYSVGIGQISSEVPQNLSASRPQDRQFILSSKKLLLSDSGFYLCAWSESGEQPQHFGDGTRLSIL.

The gene calls are TRBV9 and TRBJ2-7, with 9 bases that match TRBD2. Unmatched junction bases numbered 2, after V lost 4 bases and J lost 0 bases. CDR3 length: 14 amino acids. CDR1 SGDLS and CDR2 YYNGEE come from the germline V gene. CDR3: CASSPSGTSYEQYF. CDR3 bases: TGTGCCAGCAGCCCTAGCGGGACCTCCTACGAGCAGTACTTC.

The chain carries TRBV2 and TRBJ2-5; a weak D match, TRBD2 (5 bases). Trimming shortened V by 4 bases and J by 0 bases, and 6 bases separated the two germline ends. The CDR3 length is 13 residues. Germline V gene sequence: CDR1 SNHLY, CDR2 FYNNEI. In DNA, the CDR3 is TGTGCCAGCAGTGCGGGAAACCAAGAGACCCAGTACTTC. Its protein product is CASSAGNQETQYF.

This sequence joins TRBV9 and TRBJ2-1; 10 positions agree with TRBD2. This CDR3 comprises 17 residues. Germline CDR1 is SGDLS and CDR2 is YYNGEE. V shed 3 bases and J 7 bases; nucleotides not matched to a gene: 13. DNA for the CDR3: TGTGCCAGCAGCGCCCAGAGGATAGCGGGAGGTCGGAATGAGCAGTTCTTC. Amino acid sequence: CASSAQRIAGGRNEQFF.

This clone was recorded only once. The chain uses TRBV19 and TRBJ1-4, with 9 nucleotides matching TRBD1. Germline V lookup: CDR1 LNHDA, CDR2 SQIVND (reference sequence). The CDR3 spans 14 residues. Germline trimming cut 6 bases from V and 7 bases from J; bases unmatched to any gene: 6. The CDR3 region has the DNA TGTGCCAGTAGGCCTGGGACAGGGCTTGAAAAACTGTTTTTT. Translating it yields CASRPGTGLEKLFF.